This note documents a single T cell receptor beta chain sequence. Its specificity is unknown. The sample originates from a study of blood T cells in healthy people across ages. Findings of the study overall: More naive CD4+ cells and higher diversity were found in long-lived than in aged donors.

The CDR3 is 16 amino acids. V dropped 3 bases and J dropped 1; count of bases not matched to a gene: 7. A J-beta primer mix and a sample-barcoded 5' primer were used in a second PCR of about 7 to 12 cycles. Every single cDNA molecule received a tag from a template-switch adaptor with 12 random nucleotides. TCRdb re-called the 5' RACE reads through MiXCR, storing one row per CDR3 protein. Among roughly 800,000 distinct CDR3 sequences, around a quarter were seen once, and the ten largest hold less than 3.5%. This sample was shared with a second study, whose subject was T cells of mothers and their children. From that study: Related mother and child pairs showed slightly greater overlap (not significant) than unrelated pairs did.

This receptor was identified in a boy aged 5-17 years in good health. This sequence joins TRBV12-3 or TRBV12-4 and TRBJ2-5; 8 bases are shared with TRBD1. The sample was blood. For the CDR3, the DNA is TGTGCCAGCAGTTTTTTTCTCACAGGGGGCCAAGAGACCCAGTACTTC. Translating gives CASSFFLTGGQETQYF.